This TCR beta chain was obtained from a study of cytomegalovirus exposure and HLA in healthy donors. The wider study: Among the 400 or so donors who were genotyped, 81% fell in the genetic ancestry cluster that is associated with self-reported Caucasian donors.

Points from the study as a whole: What TCR beta sequences reportedly achieved was accurate prediction of HLA-A and HLA-B alleles in most subjects.

As concerns this clone: The target antigen is unknown.

In the PCR, 60 Vbeta and 13 Jbeta primers were used. Profiling relied on immunoSEQ multiplex PCR, and the TCRdb table lists in-frame clones only, not all of them. The top ten clones hold more than 0.75% of a sample with 110,000 to 150,000 clones, under 85% of them seen once. The CDR3 is made up of 17 amino acids. With 0 bases removed from V and 2 bases from J, the gap between germline ends came to 16 bases. The germline gives CDR1 LGHNA, CDR2 YNFKEQ. Sequencing was done on a sample of PBMCs. The rearrangement links TRBV4-2 to TRBJ1-2, with D perhaps matching TRBD1 (6 bases). The receptor comes from a man between 18 and 35 years old in good health and CMV-seronegative. CDR3 nucleotides: TGTGCCAGCAGCCAAGATCCACTTGACAGGTCCAACTATGGCTACACCTTC. This gives the protein CASSQDPLDRSNYGYTF.